This T cell receptor (beta chain) was sequenced in a study of cytomegalovirus exposure and HLA in healthy donors. Germline values: CDR1 SGHKS, CDR2 YYEKEE (reference sequence). Trimming left V 4 bases short and J 6 bases short, with 11 bases between. This CDR3 is 13 amino acids long. PCR was performed using 60 Vbeta and 13 Jbeta primers. Here immunoSEQ multiplex PCR was the method, and the copy in TCRdb shows in-frame clones only, minus some. The table lists some 130,000 clones, more than 75% of them singletons, with around 3.1% in the top ten. The receptor was derived from a female donor in good health and CMV-seronegative. V and J are TRBV5-5 and TRBJ1-5; D uncertain. The material sequenced was PBMCs. DNA for the CDR3: TGTGCCAGCAGCAAAGTGGCAAGTCAGCCCCAGCATTTT. Protein: CASSKVASQPQHF. Filled out from reference TRBV5-5 and TRBJ1-5, the complete variable domain reads DAGVTQSPTHLIKTRGQQVTLRCSPISGHKSVSWYQQVLGQGPQFIFQYYEKEERGRGNFPDRFSARQFPNYSSELNVNALLLGDSALYLCASSKVASQPQHFGDGTRLSIL.